This T cell receptor beta chain was identified in a study of T cell responses to AZD1222 COVID-19 vaccine. At the level of the study: Investigators merged groups given second doses at roughly 4 or roughly 12 weeks. Study results and limitations: The CD4 TCRs associated with vaccination extended across spike and predominated at 160-218 and 743-854. Only five to seven AZD1222 recipients tested seropositive at baseline. Epitopes outside B.1.351 and B.1.1.7 mutated regions reportedly drew nearly half of spike TCRs.

Libraries were prepared by immunoSEQ multiplex PCR; TCRdb keeps only in-frame clonotypes and omits some of them. Here the sample spans tens of thousands of clones, roughly 90% being singletons. The trim removed 5 bases at V and 1 base at J, leaving 11 bases unmatched. Germline values: CDR1 SNHLY, CDR2 FYNNEI. The CDR3 extends over 17 amino acids. Note on this clone: What it binds is unknown.

Sequencing used peripheral blood, obtained on day 0 of AZD1222 vaccination. The rearrangement joins TRBV2 to TRBJ2-5, with 9 bases that match TRBD1. The origin of this receptor is an adult in good health. CDR3 region: CASSLLGQGALQETQYF. The CDR3 nucleotides read TGTGCCAGCAGTCTTCTGGGACAGGGAGCCCTCCAAGAGACCCAGTACTTC.